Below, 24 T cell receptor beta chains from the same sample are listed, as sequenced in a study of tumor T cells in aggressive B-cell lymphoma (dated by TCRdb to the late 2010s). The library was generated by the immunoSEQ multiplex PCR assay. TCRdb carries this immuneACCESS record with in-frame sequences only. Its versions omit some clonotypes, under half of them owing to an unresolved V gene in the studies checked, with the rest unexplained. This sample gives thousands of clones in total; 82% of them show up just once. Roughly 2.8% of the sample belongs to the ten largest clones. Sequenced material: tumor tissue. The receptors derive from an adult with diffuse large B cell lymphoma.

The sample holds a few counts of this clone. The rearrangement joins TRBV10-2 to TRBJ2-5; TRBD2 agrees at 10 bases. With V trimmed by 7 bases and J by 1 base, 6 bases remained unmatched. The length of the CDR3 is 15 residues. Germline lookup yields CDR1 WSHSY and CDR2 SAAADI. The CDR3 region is CASNRAGGAQETQYF. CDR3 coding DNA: TGCGCCAGCAACCGAGCGGGGGGGGCCCAAGAGACCCAGTACTTC.

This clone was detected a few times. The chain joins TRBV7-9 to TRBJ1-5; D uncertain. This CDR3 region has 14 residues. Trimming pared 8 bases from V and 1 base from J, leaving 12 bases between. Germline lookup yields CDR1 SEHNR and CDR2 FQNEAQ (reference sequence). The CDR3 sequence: CASQGGGSNQPQHF. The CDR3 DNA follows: TGTGCCAGCCAAGGCGGCGGGAGCAATCAGCCCCAGCATTTT.

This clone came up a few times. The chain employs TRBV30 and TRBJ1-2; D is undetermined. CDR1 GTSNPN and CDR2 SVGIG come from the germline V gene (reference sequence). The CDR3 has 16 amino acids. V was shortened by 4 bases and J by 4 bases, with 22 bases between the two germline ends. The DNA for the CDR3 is TGTGCCTGGACCCCGCCATCAGGCAGTATTCTCTATGGCTACACCTTC. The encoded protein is CAWTPPSGSILYGYTF.

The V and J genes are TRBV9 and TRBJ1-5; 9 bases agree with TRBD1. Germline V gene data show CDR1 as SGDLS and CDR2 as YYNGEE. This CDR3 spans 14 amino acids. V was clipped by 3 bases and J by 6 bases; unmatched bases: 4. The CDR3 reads CASSDRDRVQPQHF. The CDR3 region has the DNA TGTGCCAGCAGCGATCGGGACAGGGTTCAGCCCCAGCATTTT.

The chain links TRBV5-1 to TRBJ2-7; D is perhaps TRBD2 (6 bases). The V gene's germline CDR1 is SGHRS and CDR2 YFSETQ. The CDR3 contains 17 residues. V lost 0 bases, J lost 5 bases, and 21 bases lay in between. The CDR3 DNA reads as TGCGCCAGCAGCTTGGAAGGGTCGGCGGGATTAGTCCACGAGCAGTACTTC. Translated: CASSLEGSAGLVHEQYF.

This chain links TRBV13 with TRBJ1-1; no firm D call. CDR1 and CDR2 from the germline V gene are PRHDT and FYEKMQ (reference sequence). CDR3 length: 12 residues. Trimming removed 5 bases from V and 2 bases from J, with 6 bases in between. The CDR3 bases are TGTGCCAGCAGCGGGCCCAACACTGAAGCTTTCTTT. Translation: CASSGPNTEAFF.

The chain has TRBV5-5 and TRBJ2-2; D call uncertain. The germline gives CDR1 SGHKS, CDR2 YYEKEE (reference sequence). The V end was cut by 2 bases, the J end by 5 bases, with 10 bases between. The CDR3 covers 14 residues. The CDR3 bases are TGTGCCAGCAGCTTTTTGCTCCGGACCGGGGAGCTGTTTTTT. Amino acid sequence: CASSFLLRTGELFF.

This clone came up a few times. In nucleotides, the CDR3 is TGCGCCAGCAGCCAAGTTAGTGTAGGGGCTCTAGATACGCAGTATTTT. Protein: CASSQVSVGALDTQYF. The rearrangement joins TRBV4-3 to TRBJ2-3; maybe TRBD1 (5 bases). CDR3 length: 16 amino acids. The V gene's germline CDR1 is LGHNA and CDR2 YSLEER. V lost 1 base and J 5 bases, leaving 16 bases between the germline ends.

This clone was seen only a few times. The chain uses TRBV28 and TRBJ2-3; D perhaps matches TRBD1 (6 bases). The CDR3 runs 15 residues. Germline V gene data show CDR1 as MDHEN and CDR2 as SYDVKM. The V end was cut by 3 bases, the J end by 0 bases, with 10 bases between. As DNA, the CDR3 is TGTGCCAGCAGTTTGGACAGCCTTAGCACAGATACGCAGTATTTT. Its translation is CASSLDSLSTDTQYF.

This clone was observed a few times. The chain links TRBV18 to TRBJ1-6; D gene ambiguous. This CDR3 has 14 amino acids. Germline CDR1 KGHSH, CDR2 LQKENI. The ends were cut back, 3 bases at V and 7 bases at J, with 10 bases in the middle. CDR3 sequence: CASSPDLENSPLHF. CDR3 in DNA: TGTGCCAGCTCACCGGACTTAGAGAATTCACCCCTCCACTTT.

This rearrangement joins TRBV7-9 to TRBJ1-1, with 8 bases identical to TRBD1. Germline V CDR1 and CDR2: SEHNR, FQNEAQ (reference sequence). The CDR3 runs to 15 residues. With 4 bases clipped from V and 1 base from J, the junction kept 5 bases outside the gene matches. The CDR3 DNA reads TGTGCCAGCAGCTCTAGGACAGGGAAGAACACTGAAGCTTTCTTT. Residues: CASSSRTGKNTEAFF. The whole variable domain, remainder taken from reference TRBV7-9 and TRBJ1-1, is DTGVSQNPRHKITKRGQNVTFRCDPISEHNRLYWYRQTLGQGPEFLTYFQNEAQLEKSRLLSDRFSAERPKGSFSTLEIQRTEQGDSAMYLCASSSRTGKNTEAFFGQGTRLTVV.

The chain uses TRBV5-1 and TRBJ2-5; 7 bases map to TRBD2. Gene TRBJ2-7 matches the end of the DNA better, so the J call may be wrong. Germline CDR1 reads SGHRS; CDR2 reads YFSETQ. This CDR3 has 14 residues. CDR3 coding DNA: TGCGCCAGCAGCTTGGCGGGAGGTGTGTACGAGCAGTACTTC. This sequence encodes CASSLAGGVYEQYF.

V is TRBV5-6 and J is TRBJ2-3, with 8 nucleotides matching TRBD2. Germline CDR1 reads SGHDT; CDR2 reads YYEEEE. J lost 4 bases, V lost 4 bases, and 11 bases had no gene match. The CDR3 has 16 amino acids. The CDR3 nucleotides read TGTGCCAGCAGCCCCCTGGGACTAGGGGGGCCAGATACGCAGTATTTT. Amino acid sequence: CASSPLGLGGPDTQYF.

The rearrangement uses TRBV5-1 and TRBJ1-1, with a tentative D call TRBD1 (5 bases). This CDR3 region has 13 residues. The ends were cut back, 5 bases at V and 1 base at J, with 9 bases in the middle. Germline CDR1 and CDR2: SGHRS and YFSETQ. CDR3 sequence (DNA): TGCGCCAGCAGTCTCGACAGGAACACTGAAGCTTTCTTT. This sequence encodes CASSLDRNTEAFF.

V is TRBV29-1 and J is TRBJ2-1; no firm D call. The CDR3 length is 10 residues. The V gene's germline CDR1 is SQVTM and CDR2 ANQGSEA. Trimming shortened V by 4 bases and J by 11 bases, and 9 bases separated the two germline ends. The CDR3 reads CSVVESKQFF. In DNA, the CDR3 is TGCAGCGTTGTCGAATCTAAGCAGTTCTTC.

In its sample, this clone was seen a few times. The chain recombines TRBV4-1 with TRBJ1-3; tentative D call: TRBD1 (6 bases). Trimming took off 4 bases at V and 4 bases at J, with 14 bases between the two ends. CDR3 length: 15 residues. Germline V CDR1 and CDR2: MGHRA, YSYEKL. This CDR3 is CASSRQQGSGNTIYF. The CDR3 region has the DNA TGCGCCAGCAGCCGGCAACAGGGTTCAGGAAACACCATATATTTT.

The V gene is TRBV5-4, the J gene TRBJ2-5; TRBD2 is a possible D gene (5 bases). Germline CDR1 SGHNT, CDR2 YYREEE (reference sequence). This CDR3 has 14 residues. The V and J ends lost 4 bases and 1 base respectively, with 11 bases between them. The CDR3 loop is CASSLDGLQETQYF. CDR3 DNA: TGTGCCAGCAGCCTGGACGGACTCCAAGAGACCCAGTACTTC.

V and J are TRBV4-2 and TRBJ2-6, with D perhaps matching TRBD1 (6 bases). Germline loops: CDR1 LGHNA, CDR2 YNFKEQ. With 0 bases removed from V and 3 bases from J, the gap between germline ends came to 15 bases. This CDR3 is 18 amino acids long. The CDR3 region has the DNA TGTGCCAGCAGCCAAGATAACAGGGACCTCCGTGGGGCCAACGTCCTGACTTTC. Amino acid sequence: CASSQDNRDLRGANVLTF.

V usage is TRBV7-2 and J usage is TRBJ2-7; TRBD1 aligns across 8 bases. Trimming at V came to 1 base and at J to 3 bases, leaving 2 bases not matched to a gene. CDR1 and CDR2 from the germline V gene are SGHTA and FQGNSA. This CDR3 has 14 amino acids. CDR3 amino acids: CASSLEQGVYEQYV. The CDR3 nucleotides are TGTGCCAGCAGCTTAGAACAGGGGGTCTACGAGCAGTACGTC.

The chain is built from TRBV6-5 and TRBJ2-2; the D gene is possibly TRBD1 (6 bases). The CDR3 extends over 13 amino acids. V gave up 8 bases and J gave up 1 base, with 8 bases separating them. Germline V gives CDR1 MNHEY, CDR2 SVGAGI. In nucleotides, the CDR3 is TGTGCCAGCGGGACATTGAACACCGGGGAGCTGTTTTTT. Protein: CASGTLNTGELFF.

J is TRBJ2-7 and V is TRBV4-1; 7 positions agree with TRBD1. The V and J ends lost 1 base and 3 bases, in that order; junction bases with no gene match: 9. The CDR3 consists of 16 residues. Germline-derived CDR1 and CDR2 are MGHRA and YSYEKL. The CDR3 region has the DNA TGCGCCAGCAGCCAAGCCCCCGGGACAGCATTCTACGAGCAGTACTTC. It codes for CASSQAPGTAFYEQYF.

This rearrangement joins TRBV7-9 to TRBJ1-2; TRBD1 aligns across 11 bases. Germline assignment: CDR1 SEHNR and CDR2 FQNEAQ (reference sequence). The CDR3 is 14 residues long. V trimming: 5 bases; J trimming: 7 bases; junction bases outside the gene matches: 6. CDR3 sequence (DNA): TGTGCCAGCAGCCAGGACAGGGGGCGCGGTGGCTACACCTTC. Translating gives CASSQDRGRGGYTF.

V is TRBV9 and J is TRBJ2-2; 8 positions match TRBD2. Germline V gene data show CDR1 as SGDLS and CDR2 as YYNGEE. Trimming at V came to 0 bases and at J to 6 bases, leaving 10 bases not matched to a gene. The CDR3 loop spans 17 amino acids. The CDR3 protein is CASSVDFGTSAPGELFF. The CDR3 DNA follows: TGTGCCAGCAGCGTAGATTTCGGGACTAGTGCTCCCGGGGAGCTGTTTTTT. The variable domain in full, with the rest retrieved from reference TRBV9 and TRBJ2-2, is DSGVTQTPKHLITATGQRVTLRCSPRSGDLSVYWYQQSLDQGLQFLIQYYNGEERAKGNILERFSAQQFPDLHSELNLSSLELGDSALYFCASSVDFGTSAPGELFFGEGSRLTVL.

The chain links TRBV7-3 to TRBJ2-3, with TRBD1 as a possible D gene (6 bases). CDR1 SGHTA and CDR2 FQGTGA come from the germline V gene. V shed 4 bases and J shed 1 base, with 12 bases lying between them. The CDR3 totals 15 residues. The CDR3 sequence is CASSSGTTRTDTQYF. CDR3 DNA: TGTGCCAGCAGCTCAGGGACAACCCGCACAGATACGCAGTATTTT.